This passage covers 11 T cell receptor beta chains from one sample sequenced in a study of T cell changes during pregnancy in multiple sclerosis. Using immunoSEQ multiplex PCR, the repertoire was profiled, and TCRdb retains in-frame clones only, with some absent. The sample includes about 89,000 clones, roughly 94% of them seen just once. The sample was peripheral blood, taken in the third trimester of pregnancy. These receptor sequences come from a female donor with multiple sclerosis, enrolled in a pregnancy study.

The chain employs TRBV30 and TRBJ2-1, with TRBD2 matching over 11 bases. This CDR3 has 16 residues. The germline V gene has CDR1 GTSNPN and CDR2 SVGIG (reference sequence). The ends lost 0 bases at V and 4 bases at J; junction bases unmatched: 5. This chain's CDR3 is CAWSVRTSGPYNEQFF. In DNA form, the CDR3 reads TGTGCCTGGAGTGTCAGGACTAGCGGGCCATACAATGAGCAGTTCTTC.

The V and J genes are TRBV9 and TRBJ2-1, with D possibly matching TRBD2 (5 bases). The CDR3 runs to 15 residues. From germline, CDR1 is SGDLS and CDR2 YYNGEE. Trimming shortened V by 1 base and J by 8 bases, and 16 bases separated the two germline ends. Here the CDR3 reads CASSVRLVFGDEQFF. The CDR3 coding sequence is TGTGCCAGCAGCGTAAGGCTAGTATTCGGGGATGAGCAGTTCTTC. Complete variable domain (other parts from reference TRBV9 and TRBJ2-1): DSGVTQTPKHLITATGQRVTLRCSPRSGDLSVYWYQQSLDQGLQFLIQYYNGEERAKGNILERFSAQQFPDLHSELNLSSLELGDSALYFCASSVRLVFGDEQFFGPGTRLTVL.

V usage is TRBV9 and J usage is TRBJ2-3; the match to TRBD2 covers 9 bases. The length of the CDR3 is 15 residues. The ends lost 3 bases at V and 1 base at J; junction bases unmatched: 3. In germline, CDR1 is SGDLS, CDR2 YYNGEE. The CDR3 sequence: CASSDSGRGTDTQYF. As DNA, the CDR3 is TGTGCCAGCAGCGATAGCGGGAGAGGCACAGATACGCAGTATTTT.

The J gene is TRBJ1-2, the V gene TRBV19; D not certain. This CDR3 is 15 amino acids long. Germline CDR1 LNHDA, CDR2 SQIVND (reference sequence). The V end was cut by 1 base, the J end by 6 bases, with 15 bases between. The CDR3 loop reads CASSIGLGRIDGYTF. Here the CDR3 DNA reads TGTGCCAGTAGTATAGGCCTAGGCAGAATCGATGGCTACACCTTC.

This sequence joins TRBV30 and TRBJ2-3; possibly TRBD2 for D (5 bases). CDR1 and CDR2 from the germline V gene are GTSNPN and SVGIG (reference sequence). This CDR3 contains 12 residues. Trimming cost V 2 bases and J 13 bases, with 16 bases left between them. The CDR3 DNA reads TGTGCCTGGAGTTTAAGCGATCGGCGGGAGTATTTT. It translates to CAWSLSDRREYF.

The genes are TRBV5-1 and TRBJ1-3, with D perhaps matching TRBD1 (6 bases). The V end was cut by 4 bases, the J end by 0 bases, with 17 bases between. CDR1 and CDR2 (germline): SGHRS, YFSETQ. The CDR3 extends over 17 amino acids. CDR3: CASSIGQLRSSGNTIYF. The CDR3 DNA reads as TGCGCCAGCAGCATAGGACAGTTGCGGAGCTCTGGAAACACCATATATTTT.

The chain recombines TRBV5-6 with TRBJ2-2; D is uncertain. Per germline, CDR1 SGHDT and CDR2 YYEEEE. The CDR3 consists of 14 residues. V was pared by 0 bases and J by 1 base, with 4 bases between. The CDR3 coding sequence is TGTGCCAGCAGCTTGGTACTGAACACCGGGGAGCTGTTTTTT. Protein sequence: CASSLVLNTGELFF.

The rearrangement uses TRBV4-1 and TRBJ1-4; D is undetermined. Germline V gene lookup returns CDR1 MGHRA and CDR2 YSYEKL. Trimming took 1 base from V and 8 from J, leaving 8 bases between them. The CDR3 sequence is 13 residues long. The chain's CDR3 is CASSQATEEKLFF. The CDR3 nucleotides read TGCGCCAGCAGCCAAGCAACAGAAGAAAAACTGTTTTTT.

The V call is TRBV2, the J call TRBJ1-2; 7 bases are shared with TRBD1. The CDR3 loop spans 14 amino acids. V shed 3 bases, J shed 3 bases, and the junction held 4 bases outside the gene matches. CDR1 is SNHLY and CDR2 is FYNNEI in the germline V gene. DNA of the CDR3: TGTGCCAGCAGTGAGGACAGGAGTCACTATGGCTACACCTTC. The encoded protein is CASSEDRSHYGYTF.

This clone was counted between two and nine times. This chain uses TRBV30 with TRBJ1-1; 9 bases fit TRBD1. CDR1 and CDR2 from the germline V gene are GTSNPN and SVGIG (reference sequence). With V trimmed by 5 bases and J by 4 bases, 8 bases remained unmatched. The CDR3 length is 14 residues. In DNA, the CDR3 is TGTGCCTGGGTTTGGAGACAGGGGGGCACTGAAGCTTTCTTT. It is translated as CAWVWRQGGTEAFF.

V is TRBV6-6 and J is TRBJ1-5, with unresolved D. The length of the CDR3 is 14 residues. In germline, CDR1 is MNHNY, CDR2 SVGAGI (reference sequence). Trimming left V 4 bases short and J 0 bases short, with 7 bases between. The CDR3 nucleotides read TGTGCCAGCAGTTTACTCCGTAGCAATCAGCCCCAGCATTTT. Protein sequence: CASSLLRSNQPQHF.